The clone carrying this T cell receptor (beta chain) was seen a handful of times. What it binds is unknown. Germline V gene sequence: CDR1 LGHNA, CDR2 YNFKEQ. The length of the CDR3 is 15 residues. The V gene end was trimmed by 0 bases and the J gene end by 3 bases; junction bases not matched to a gene: 4. This entry comes from a study of OX40 agonist ivuxolimab in advanced cancers. Study-wide results and caveats: CD4+ and CD8+ blood T cells expanded clonally by week 6 at 0.1 to 3.0 mg/kg.

Method: immunoSEQ multiplex PCR; TCRdb's copy keeps in-frame clones and lacks some. Seen here are roughly 9,300 clones, approximately 57% observed once, and the top ten hold about 46%. This specimen consisted of CD4+ or CD8+ T cells sorted from blood, obtained in a trial of the OX40 agonist ivuxolimab. The chain couples TRBV4-2 to TRBJ2-7, with TRBD1 matching over 8 bases. This clonotype was obtained from an adult with an advanced solid tumor such as melanoma, head and neck, liver or kidney cancer. This chain's CDR3 is CASSQEIGQGYEQYF. The CDR3 DNA sequence: TGTGCCAGCAGCCAAGAGATTGGACAGGGCTACGAGCAGTACTTC.